The 22 T cell receptor beta chains in this list originate from one sample, sequenced in a study of identical twins. TCRdb processed the 5' RACE reads anew with MiXCR; each CDR3 protein has one entry. The table has 690,000 or so distinct CDR3 sequences, around 8.6% seen once. This same sample was also taken into another study, of yellow fever vaccine responses in identical twins.

The sequenced sample consisted of PBMCs. Receptor source: a woman aged 18-30 years in good health.

This clonotype was seen only a few times. The chain carries TRBV20-1 and TRBJ2-5; 10 nucleotides agree with TRBD2. The germline V gene encodes CDR1 DFQATT and CDR2 SNEGSKA (reference sequence). The CDR3 loop spans 15 amino acids. V was pared by 5 bases and J by 4 bases, with 10 bases of the junction left unmatched. CDR3 protein: CSAPPLAGAGETQYF. For the CDR3, the DNA is TGCAGTGCTCCTCCGCTAGCGGGAGCCGGAGAGACCCAGTACTTC.

Comments on this clonotype: One end of the junction does not line up with germline, which may come from a read error. The chain carries TRBV7-7 and TRBJ2-1, with TRBD2 matching 10 bases. The CDR3 length is 16 residues. The V gene's germline CDR1 is SSHAT and CDR2 FNYEAQ (reference sequence). The CDR3 is CASSLALAGGLDEQFF. The CDR3 DNA follows: TGTGCTAGCAGCTTAGCCTTAGCGGGAGGATTGGATGAGCAGTTCTTC.

This sequence joins TRBV6-1 and TRBJ2-7; 10 bases are shared with TRBD1. CDR3 length: 15 amino acids. Trimming cost V 6 bases and J 2 bases; bases outside gene matches: 7. Germline V gene data show CDR1 as MNHNS and CDR2 as SASEGT. The CDR3 region is CASSPGQGGPYEQYF. The CDR3 DNA reads TGTGCCAGCAGCCCCGGACAGGGGGGCCCCTACGAGCAGTACTTC.

In its sample, this clonotype was seen a few times. The CDR3 nucleotides read TGCGCCAGCAGCTCTGGGGGGGCGCCGGGCTACGAGCAGTACTTC. It specifies CASSSGGAPGYEQYF. The V gene is TRBV5-1, the J gene TRBJ2-7; perhaps TRBD2 as D (7 bases). Between the trimmed V and J ends, which lost 3 bases and 3 bases, there was a span of 16 bases. Germline V lookup: CDR1 SGHRS, CDR2 YFSETQ. The length of the CDR3 is 15 residues.

This chain connects TRBV10-2 to TRBJ2-2; 8 bases agree with TRBD1. From germline, CDR1 is WSHSY and CDR2 SAAADI. Trimming cost V 4 bases and J 3 bases; bases outside gene matches: 4. This CDR3 region has 15 residues. As DNA, the CDR3 is TGCGCCAGCAGTGGCTCAGGGGGCGACACCGGGGAGCTGTTTTTT. This codes for CASSGSGGDTGELFF.

This clonotype has ten or more counts. V usage is TRBV21-1 and J usage is TRBJ1-6; the D call in the table, TRBD1, was not verified against the DNA. TRBV21-1 is a documented pseudogene. This CDR3 contains 15 residues. This CDR3 is CASTLIRDRGRLEDF. The CDR3 nucleotides are TGTGCCAGCACCCTAATCCGGGACAGGGGGCGCTTGGAGGACTTT.

V gene TRBV7-6 combines with J gene TRBJ2-7; maybe TRBD1 (6 bases). Trimming cost V 1 base and J 1 base, with 11 bases left between them. This CDR3 has 15 residues. Germline V gives CDR1 SGHVS, CDR2 FNYEAQ. Here the CDR3 reads CASSLVLRGSYEQYF. The CDR3 nucleotides are TGTGCCAGCAGCTTAGTGCTCAGGGGATCCTACGAGCAGTACTTC.

This clonotype was counted a few times. This rearrangement joins TRBV24-1 to TRBJ2-5; 9 nucleotides match TRBD1. This CDR3 spans 19 amino acids. J gave up 4 bases and V 2 bases, and 16 bases lay outside the gene matches. Germline V gene data show CDR1 as KGHDR and CDR2 as SFDVKD. The CDR3 is CATSDWGQGGSIPRETQYF. The CDR3 DNA reads TGTGCCACCAGTGATTGGGGACAGGGTGGATCCATTCCTAGAGAGACCCAGTACTTC.

This clonotype showed up just a few times. The V gene is TRBV20-1, the J gene TRBJ2-7; 10 bases are a match to TRBD2. J gave up 1 base and V 6 bases, and 15 bases lay outside the gene matches. Germline V gene lookup returns CDR1 DFQATT and CDR2 SNEGSKA (reference sequence). The CDR3 length is 17 residues. DNA of the CDR3: TGCAGTGCGCCAGGTTTCCTCGGACTAGCGGATTCCTACGAGCAGTACTTC. Amino acid sequence: CSAPGFLGLADSYEQYF.

The chain combines TRBV28 with TRBJ2-3, with 8 bases lining up with TRBD1. The V and J ends lost 6 bases and 6 bases, in that order; junction bases with no gene match: 5. Looked up from germline, CDR1 is MDHEN and CDR2 is SYDVKM. This CDR3 contains 13 residues. The CDR3 bases are TGTGCCAGCAGGTCAGGGGGCGTGGATACGCAGTATTTT. This sequence encodes CASRSGGVDTQYF.

This clonotype occurred a few times. CDR3 nucleotides: TGTGCCAGCAGCTCCTACATCAATCAGCCCCAGCATTTT. It is translated as CASSSYINQPQHF. V and J are TRBV7-9 and TRBJ1-5; D is undetermined. The V and J ends lost 4 bases and 3 bases respectively, with 7 bases between them. The germline V gene encodes CDR1 SEHNR and CDR2 FQNEAQ (reference sequence). The CDR3 loop spans 13 amino acids.

The table lists this clonotype with a few counts. The gene calls are TRBV11-3 and TRBJ2-7; a weak D match, TRBD1 (6 bases). V lost 4 bases, J lost 4 bases, and 17 bases lay in between. Looked up from germline, CDR1 is SGHNT and CDR2 is YENEEA. The CDR3 consists of 15 residues. DNA for the CDR3: TGTGCCAGCAGCTCATCCGAGACAGGACCTTACGAGCAGTACTTC. Translation gives CASSSSETGPYEQYF.

The rearrangement uses TRBV5-1 and TRBJ2-1; D perhaps matches TRBD2 (5 bases). The V end lost 0 bases, the J end lost 7 bases, and 14 bases lay between the germline ends. The germline V gene has CDR1 SGHRS and CDR2 YFSETQ. This CDR3 has 15 amino acids. The CDR3 bases are TGCGCCAGCAGCTTGGCCGGGCGGGTTTTGAATGAGCAGTTCTTC. Translating gives CASSLAGRVLNEQFF.

This clonotype showed up many times. The rearrangement joins TRBV15 to TRBJ1-2; no clear D. The CDR3 covers 15 residues. Trimming removed 0 bases at V and 2 bases at J, with 10 bases between. Germline-derived CDR1 and CDR2 are LNHNV and YYDKDF (reference sequence). CDR3 coding DNA: TGTGCCACCAGCAGAGATAGGTCGGGAAACTATGGCTACACCTTC. Translation: CATSRDRSGNYGYTF.

This clonotype occurred many times. A read error may produce the germline difference seen at one junction end. The rearrangement uses TRBV7-2 and TRBJ2-1; the D is unclear. Germline assignment: CDR1 SGHTA and CDR2 FQGNSA. The CDR3 length is 13 residues. The CDR3 is CASSLGPSNEQFF. The CDR3 nucleotides read TGCGCCAGCAGCTTGGGTCCGTCCAATGAGCAGTTCTTC.

CDR3 region: CASSLAVGASGETQYF. CDR3 DNA: TGCGCCAGCAGCTTGGCCGTGGGGGCGAGTGGAGAGACCCAGTACTTC. The chain is built from TRBV5-1 and TRBJ2-5; D is possibly TRBD1 (6 bases). The CDR3 loop spans 16 amino acids. The germline CDR1 and CDR2 sequences are SGHRS and YFSETQ. Trimming took 0 bases from V and 4 from J, leaving 16 bases between them.

This clonotype was detected ten times or more. The rearrangement links TRBV28 to TRBJ2-6; D unresolved. With 6 bases removed from V and 2 bases from J, the gap between germline ends came to 11 bases. The germline V gene has CDR1 MDHEN and CDR2 SYDVKM. The CDR3 extends over 15 amino acids. CDR3 nucleotide sequence: TGTGCCAGCAGCCTCAGGATTCCTGGGGCCAACGTCCTGACTTTC. It translates to CASSLRIPGANVLTF.

This clonotype has a count of ten or more. The chain carries TRBV21-1 and TRBJ2-7; the table's D call, TRBD2, has no DNA check behind it. TRBV21-1 is reported as a pseudogene. The CDR3 runs 14 residues. The CDR3 nucleotides are TGTGCCAGGAGCTTCAGGGGACTAGGTCTCGAGCAGTACTTC. As protein: CARSFRGLGLEQYF.

The chain combines TRBV27 with TRBJ2-1; the match to TRBD1 covers 9 bases. Germline V gene data show CDR1 as MNHEY and CDR2 as SMNVEV (reference sequence). The CDR3 covers 14 residues. V lost 5 bases and J lost 8; bases outside the gene matches: 7. In DNA, the CDR3 is TGTGCCAGCAGTATACGCCGGACAGGGGATGAGCAGTTCTTC. Protein product: CASSIRRTGDEQFF.

This clonotype has just a few counts. The V and J genes are TRBV20-1 and TRBJ1-3, with TRBD1 as a possible D gene (6 bases). The V and J ends lost 5 bases and 0 bases respectively, with 14 bases between them. This CDR3 is 15 amino acids long. The germline V gene encodes CDR1 DFQATT and CDR2 SNEGSKA (reference sequence). The CDR3 spells CSAGGGLSSGNTIYF. DNA of the CDR3: TGCAGTGCTGGGGGCGGGTTGAGCTCTGGAAACACCATATATTTT.

This clonotype was found a few times. The rearrangement joins TRBV12-3 or TRBV12-4 to TRBJ2-7; either TRBD1 or TRBD2 may fit D (6 bases each). The CDR3 totals 12 residues. The V end was cut by 6 bases, the J end by 4 bases, with 10 bases between. CDR3 in DNA: TGTGCCAGCAGCGGGGGCAGGTACGAGCAGTACTTC. It translates to CASSGGRYEQYF.

This rearrangement joins TRBV7-8 to TRBJ2-1; 13 positions agree with TRBD2. The CDR3 sequence is 15 residues long. The germline V gene has CDR1 SGHVS and CDR2 FQNEAQ. V lost 5 bases to trimming and J lost 7 bases; unmatched junction nucleotides: 5. The CDR3 nucleotides are TGTGCCAGCAGCCAATCGGGACTAGCGGGGAATGAGCAGTTCTTC. It codes for CASSQSGLAGNEQFF.